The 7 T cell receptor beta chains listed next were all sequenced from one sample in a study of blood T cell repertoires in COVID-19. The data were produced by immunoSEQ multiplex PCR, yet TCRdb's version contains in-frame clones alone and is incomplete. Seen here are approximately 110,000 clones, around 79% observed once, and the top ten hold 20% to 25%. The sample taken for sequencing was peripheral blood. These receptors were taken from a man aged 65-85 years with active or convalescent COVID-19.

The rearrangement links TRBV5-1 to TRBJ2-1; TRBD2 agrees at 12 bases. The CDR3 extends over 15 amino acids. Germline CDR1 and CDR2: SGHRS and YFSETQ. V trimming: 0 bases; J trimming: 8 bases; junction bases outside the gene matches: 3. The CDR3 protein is CASSLVLAGGYEQFF. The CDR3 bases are TGCGCCAGCAGCTTGGTCCTAGCGGGGGGGTATGAGCAGTTCTTC.

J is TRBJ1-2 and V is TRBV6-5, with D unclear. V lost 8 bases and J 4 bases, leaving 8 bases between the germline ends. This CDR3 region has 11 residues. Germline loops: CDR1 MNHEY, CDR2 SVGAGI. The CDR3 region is CASLGVYGYTF. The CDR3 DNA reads TGTGCCAGCTTAGGAGTCTATGGCTACACCTTC.

The CDR3 sequence is CASSYGQGMNTEAFF. The DNA of the CDR3 is TGCGCCAGCAGCTACGGACAGGGGATGAACACTGAAGCTTTCTTT. The J gene is TRBJ1-1, the V gene TRBV4-1; 9 bases match TRBD1. CDR1 and CDR2 from the germline V gene are MGHRA and YSYEKL. J gave up 0 bases and V 5 bases, and 4 bases lay outside the gene matches. This CDR3 has 15 residues.

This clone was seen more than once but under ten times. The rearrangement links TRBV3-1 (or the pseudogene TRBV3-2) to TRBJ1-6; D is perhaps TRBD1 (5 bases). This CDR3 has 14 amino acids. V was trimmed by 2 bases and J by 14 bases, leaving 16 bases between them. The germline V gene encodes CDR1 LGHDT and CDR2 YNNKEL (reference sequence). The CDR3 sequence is CASSQQSGRATLHF. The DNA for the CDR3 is TGTGCCAGCAGCCAACAGTCAGGGCGCGCCACCCTCCACTTT.

CDR3 residues: CASSQRPEGQGNEKLFF. CDR3 DNA: TGTGCCAGCAGCCAACGGCCGGAGGGACAGGGGAATGAAAAACTGTTTTTT. The genes are TRBV4-2 and TRBJ1-4, with TRBD1 identical over 10 bases. Germline values: CDR1 LGHNA, CDR2 YNFKEQ. Losses at the gene ends were 2 bases for V and 5 bases for J; bases not matched to a gene: 8. The CDR3 consists of 17 residues.

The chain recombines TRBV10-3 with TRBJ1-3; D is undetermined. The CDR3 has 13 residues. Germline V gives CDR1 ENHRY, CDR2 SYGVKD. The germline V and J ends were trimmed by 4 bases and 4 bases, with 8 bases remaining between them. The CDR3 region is CAISAGSGNTIYF. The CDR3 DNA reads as TGTGCCATCAGTGCGGGTAGCGGAAACACCATATATTTT.

The CDR3 reads CASSRMTGEGGIQYF. The CDR3 nucleotides read TGCGCCAGCAGCCGCATGACAGGGGAAGGAGGCATTCAGTACTTC. V usage is TRBV5-1 and J usage is TRBJ2-4, with 8 bases matching TRBD1. The CDR3 is made up of 15 amino acids. CDR1 SGHRS and CDR2 YFSETQ come from the germline V gene. Trimming at V came to 4 bases and at J to 9 bases, leaving 12 bases not matched to a gene.